The 6 T cell receptor beta chains given below trace back to one sample, sequenced in a study of OX40 agonist ivuxolimab in advanced cancers. This table comes from immunoSEQ multiplex PCR, and its TCRdb copy is limited to in-frame clones, with some not included. The top ten clones hold around 12% of a sample with approximately 35,000 clones, 74% of them seen once. The starting material was CD4+ or CD8+ T cells sorted from blood, obtained in a trial of the OX40 agonist ivuxolimab. Receptors were obtained from an adult with an advanced solid tumor such as melanoma, head and neck, liver or kidney cancer.

This clone was detected once. The gene calls are TRBV30 and TRBJ1-6, with 7 bases aligning to TRBD1. The ends lost 4 bases at V and 7 bases at J; junction bases unmatched: 4. This CDR3 comprises 13 residues. Germline V CDR1 and CDR2: GTSNPN, SVGIG (reference sequence). The CDR3 DNA sequence: TGTGCCTGGAACCGGGACAGCAATTCACCCCTCCACTTT. Translated, it gives CAWNRDSNSPLHF.

The chain has TRBV11-2 and TRBJ1-1, with 8 bases that match TRBD1. The germline gives CDR1 SGHAT, CDR2 FQNNGV. This CDR3 is 15 amino acids long. J lost 5 bases, V lost 3 bases, and 8 bases had no gene match. The CDR3 here is CASSLSTGGRTEAFF. The CDR3 DNA follows: TGTGCCAGCAGCTTGTCTACAGGGGGAAGAACTGAAGCTTTCTTT. Together with reference TRBV11-2 and TRBJ1-1, the CDR3 gives the full variable domain: EAGVAQSPRYKIIEKRQSVAFWCNPISGHATLYWYQQILGQGPKLLIQFQNNGVVDDSQLPKDRFSAERLKGVDSTLKIQPAKLEDSAVYLCASSLSTGGRTEAFFGQGTRLTVV.

There are a few counts of this clone. The chain uses TRBV6-5 and TRBJ1-1; no clear D gene. CDR3 length equals 14 residues. V was trimmed by 4 bases and J by 0 bases, leaving 9 bases between them. The germline CDR1 and CDR2 sequences are MNHEY and SVGAGI. This CDR3 is CASSSPHLNTEAFF. CDR3 DNA: TGTGCCAGCAGTTCTCCCCACCTGAACACTGAAGCTTTCTTT.

The chain joins TRBV27 to TRBJ2-7; D gene uncertain. With 4 bases removed from V and 0 bases from J, the gap between germline ends came to 10 bases. Germline lookup yields CDR1 MNHEY and CDR2 SMNVEV (reference sequence). The CDR3 is 14 amino acids. The CDR3 DNA reads as TGTGCCAGCAGTTATAAAGCAGTCTCCTACGAGCAGTACTTC. It encodes CASSYKAVSYEQYF.

V gene TRBV19 combines with J gene TRBJ1-5, with D perhaps TRBD1 (5 bases). This CDR3 region has 15 residues. CDR1 is LNHDA and CDR2 is SQIVND in the germline V gene (reference sequence). Trimming removed 2 bases from V and 7 bases from J, with 15 bases in between. In DNA, the CDR3 is TGTGCCAGTAGTATATACATGACAGTCCAACAGCCCCAGCATTTT. Its translation: CASSIYMTVQQPQHF.

The chain couples TRBV6-1 to TRBJ2-1; the D call may be TRBD1 or TRBD2 (5 bases each). From germline, CDR1 is MNHNS and CDR2 SASEGT. This CDR3 has 15 residues. Trimming took 2 bases from V and 3 from J, leaving 11 bases between them. DNA of the CDR3: TGTGCCAGCAGTGAACCTGGGGGTTTCTACAATGAGCAGTTCTTC. This encodes CASSEPGGFYNEQFF.